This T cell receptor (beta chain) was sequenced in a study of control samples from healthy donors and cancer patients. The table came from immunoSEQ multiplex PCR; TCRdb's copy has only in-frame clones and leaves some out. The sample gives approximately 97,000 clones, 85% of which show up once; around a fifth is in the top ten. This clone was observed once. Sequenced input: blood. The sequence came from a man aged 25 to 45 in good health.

The CDR3 bases are TGTGCCAGCAGCGTAGACGCGAGGACAGTTAACAATGAGCAGTTCTTC. Translating gives CASSVDARTVNNEQFF. This chain joins TRBV9 and TRBJ2-1; a possible D gene is TRBD1 (6 bases). There are 16 residues in the CDR3. The V end was cut by 0 bases, the J end by 5 bases, with 15 bases between. Germline-derived CDR1 and CDR2 are SGDLS and YYNGEE.